Described below is a single T cell receptor beta chain sequence and its context. The data stem from a study of T cell changes during pregnancy in multiple sclerosis. The V end lost 8 bases, the J end lost 7 bases, and 14 bases lay between the germline ends. Germline-derived CDR1 and CDR2 are MDHEN and SYDVKM. The length of the CDR3 is 12 residues. The assay was immunoSEQ multiplex PCR, and TCRdb's table has in-frame clones only and misses some. In the table there are roughly 73,000 clones, around 94% of which are singletons. The sample in question was peripheral blood, obtained in the second trimester of pregnancy. The V gene is TRBV28, the J gene TRBJ1-2, with D uncertain. This TCR came from a female donor in good health, enrolled as a control in a pregnancy study. The CDR3 DNA reads TGTGCCAGCGGGAGCGCAGATAGTGGCTACACCTTC. Its translation is CASGSADSGYTF.